The clone carrying this TCR beta chain turned up a few times. The data derive from a study of T-cell memory formation after mild COVID-19. The V gene's germline CDR1 is SGHRS and CDR2 YFSETQ. This CDR3 spans 15 amino acids. The ends were cut back, 0 bases at V and 5 bases at J, with 15 bases in the middle. TCRdb itself ran the 5' RACE reads through MiXCR, one entry per CDR3 protein. The repertoire holds about 500,000 distinct CDR3 sequences, with over 20% as singletons. The source material was PBMCs or a T cell subset sorted from them (not recorded which). The gene calls are TRBV5-1 and TRBJ2-7; D gene uncertain. This sequence originates from an adult woman who had mild COVID-19 (a few samples of this study predate the infection). Cell type and time point are not known. In DNA, the CDR3 is TGCGCCAGCAGCTTGGTTCGATCGGGTATCCACGAGCAGTACTTC. It yields the protein CASSLVRSGIHEQYF.